These 26 T cell receptor gamma chains came from one sample sequenced in a study of human gamma delta and Vdelta1 T cells. TCRdb reapplied CATT to the PCR reads. The sample holds several thousand gamma-chain clones, 45% seen once. Antigens of these TCRs are unknown. The sequenced material came from Vdelta1 gamma-delta T cells from blood grown in culture (DOT cells). Receptors were obtained from a human donor in good health.

This clone occurred once. One junction end does not reproduce the germline sequence, and a read error may be involved. The chain carries TRGV4 and TRGJ1 or TRGJ2. The CDR3 sequence is 16 residues long. Germline CDR1 reads EGSTGY; CDR2 reads YDSYTSSV. The CDR3 loop is CATWEDLRRCYYKKLF. In DNA form, the CDR3 reads TGCGCCACCTGGGAGGACTTGCGGCGGTGTTATTATAAGAAACTCTTT.

The chain combines TRGV4 with TRGJP2. The CDR3 sequence is 14 residues long. Germline V gene data show CDR1 as EGSTGY and CDR2 as YDSYTSSV. Unmatched junction bases numbered 10, after V lost 9 bases and J lost 3 bases. In DNA form, the CDR3 reads TGTGCCACCGGGTCTGGGCGTAGTGATTGGATCAAGACGTTT. Protein: CATGSGRSDWIKTF.

In its sample, this clone was seen a few times. This sample includes further DNA sequences coding for the same CDR3. The chain links TRGV2 to TRGJ1 or TRGJ2. The CDR3 loop spans 11 amino acids. V lost 0 bases and J lost 8; bases outside the gene matches: 1. The germline V gene has CDR1 EGSNGY and CDR2 YDSYNSKV. CDR3 protein: CATWDGNKKLF. The CDR3 nucleotides read TGTGCCACCTGGGACGGGAATAAGAAACTCTTT.

V and J are TRGV3 and TRGJP2. This CDR3 is 14 amino acids long. The V gene end was trimmed by 4 bases and the J gene end by 3 bases; junction bases not matched to a gene: 5. Germline V lookup: CDR1 VTNTFY, CDR2 YDVSTARD (reference sequence). DNA of the CDR3: TGTGCCACCTGGGAAAAGGGTAGTGATTGGATCAAGACGTTT. Translating it yields CATWEKGSDWIKTF.

This clone is deemed medium-sized (0.01 to 0.1%). The chain joins TRGV3 to TRGJ1 or TRGJ2. Germline trimming cut 3 bases from V and 5 bases from J; bases unmatched to any gene: 7. This CDR3 has 13 residues. Germline assignment: CDR1 VTNTFY and CDR2 YDVSTARD (reference sequence). The CDR3 sequence: CATWDQGDYKKLF. The CDR3 nucleotides are TGTGCCACCTGGGACCAGGGGGATTATAAGAAACTCTTT.

The chain has TRGV9 and TRGJ1 or TRGJ2. Trimming took 5 bases from V and 2 from J; bases not matched to a gene: 3. CDR3 size: 12 residues. Germline-derived CDR1 and CDR2 are GITISATS and ISYDGTV (reference sequence). The CDR3 sequence is CALWVYYYKKLF. The CDR3, as DNA: TGTGCCTTGTGGGTCTATTATTATAAGAAACTCTTT.

The chain joins TRGV3 to TRGJ1 or TRGJ2. CDR1 is VTNTFY, CDR2 YDVSTARD, per germline (reference sequence). The CDR3 sequence is 13 residues long. V was clipped by 4 bases and J by 3 bases; unmatched bases: 6. The CDR3 DNA reads TGTGCCACCTGGGAGCCATTTTATTATAAGAAACTCTTT. The encoded protein is CATWEPFYYKKLF.

This chain joins TRGV9 and TRGJ1 or TRGJ2. Trimming cost V 0 bases and J 0 bases; bases outside gene matches: 8. Germline assignment: CDR1 GITISATS and CDR2 ISYDGTV (reference sequence). The CDR3 has 16 amino acids. CDR3 sequence (DNA): TGTGCCTTGTGGGAGGTGCATAATTCGAATTATTATAAGAAACTCTTT. It encodes CALWEVHNSNYYKKLF.

The rearrangement links TRGV5 to TRGJ1 or TRGJ2. Germline CDR1 reads VINAFY; CDR2 reads YDVSNSKD. CDR3 size: 12 residues. V lost 0 bases, J lost 10 bases, and 6 bases stayed unmatched. The CDR3: CATWDRGPKKLF. DNA of the CDR3: TGTGCCACCTGGGACAGGGGACCGAAGAAACTCTTT.

The V and J genes are TRGV5P and TRGJP2. TRGV5P is a pseudogene locus. The length of the CDR3 is 14 residues. The CDR3 reads CATWAPEGDWIKTF. The CDR3 DNA reads as TGTGCCACCTGGGCCCCAGAGGGTGATTGGATCAAGACGTTT.

The chain recombines TRGV3 with TRGJP2. V trimming: 1 base; J trimming: 2 bases; junction bases outside the gene matches: 7. Germline V gives CDR1 VTNTFY, CDR2 YDVSTARD (reference sequence). The CDR3 has 16 residues. CDR3 sequence: CATWDSRPSSDWIKTF. The DNA for the CDR3 is TGTGCCACCTGGGACAGCCGGCCGAGTAGTGATTGGATCAAGACGTTT.

The chain is built from TRGV9 and TRGJP1. The CDR3 runs to 15 residues. Trimming at V came to 10 bases and at J to 2 bases, leaving 13 bases not matched to a gene. From germline, CDR1 is GITISATS and CDR2 ISYDGTV (reference sequence). This CDR3 is CAFDVGNTTGWFKIF. CDR3 in DNA: TGTGCCTTCGATGTTGGAAACACCACTGGTTGGTTCAAGATATTT.

On this clone: This may stem from a read error, because a much larger clone lies one nucleotide away. The V call is TRGV8, the J call TRGJP2. CDR3 length equals 12 residues. With V trimmed by 6 bases and J by 3 bases, 1 base remained unmatched. Germline V gene data show CDR1 as VENAVY and CDR2 as YDSYNSRV. The CDR3 bases are TGTGCCACCTGGTGTAGTGATTGGATCAAGACGTTT. This translates into CATWCSDWIKTF.

J is TRGJ1 or TRGJ2 and V is TRGV9. The trim removed 5 bases at V and 0 bases at J, leaving 4 bases unmatched. Looked up from germline, CDR1 is GITISATS and CDR2 is ISYDGTV (reference sequence). This CDR3 spans 13 amino acids. The CDR3: CALWAPNYYKKLF. CDR3 DNA sequence: TGTGCCTTGTGGGCGCCGAATTATTATAAGAAACTCTTT.

Only one count was recorded for this clone. The chain has TRGV8 and TRGJP2. Germline V gene lookup returns CDR1 VENAVY and CDR2 YDSYNSRV. V was clipped by 1 base and J by 9 bases; unmatched bases: 2. The CDR3 is 12 amino acids. The CDR3 DNA is TGTGCCACCTGGGATAGCTATTGGATCAAGACGTTT. Protein: CATWDSYWIKTF.

The V and J genes are TRGV8 and TRGJP1. The CDR3 has 9 residues. V lost 12 bases to trimming and J lost 10 bases; unmatched junction nucleotides: 5. CDR1 and CDR2 (germline): VENAVY, YDSYNSRV. The CDR3 reads CAPPWFKIF. Here the CDR3 DNA reads TGTGCCCCCCCTTGGTTCAAGATATTT.

This chain uses TRGV8 with TRGJP2. Germline-derived CDR1 and CDR2 are VENAVY and YDSYNSRV. V shed 4 bases, J shed 10 bases, and the junction held 12 bases outside the gene matches. CDR3 length: 14 amino acids. DNA of the CDR3: TGTGCCACCTGGGAAACAGACGGTGCTTGGATCAAGACGTTT. Residues: CATWETDGAWIKTF.

This clone was seen a handful of times. The identical CDR3 is also encoded by other nucleotide sequences in the sample. The rearrangement uses TRGV2 and TRGJ1 or TRGJ2. The germline V gene has CDR1 EGSNGY and CDR2 YDSYNSKV. V shed 0 bases and J 9 bases; nucleotides not matched to a gene: 2. The CDR3 is 11 residues long. CDR3 sequence: CATWDGLKKLF. The CDR3 DNA sequence: TGTGCCACCTGGGACGGGCTTAAGAAACTCTTT.

Judged by abundance, this clone is medium-sized (0.01 to 0.1%). The chain recombines TRGV10 with TRGJP2. TRGV10 is noted as an ORF with a role that remains uncertain. The CDR3 loop spans 14 amino acids. The V gene end was trimmed by 8 bases and the J gene end by 0 bases; junction bases not matched to a gene: 4. This CDR3 reads CAAWEYSSDWIKTF. The CDR3 DNA is TGTGCTGCGTGGGAGTATAGTAGTGATTGGATCAAGACGTTT.

Concerning this clone itself: Other DNA sequences in this specimen translate into the identical CDR3. V gene TRGV2 combines with J gene TRGJ1 or TRGJ2. CDR1 and CDR2 (germline): EGSNGY, YDSYNSKV. This CDR3 spans 14 amino acids. J lost 1 base, V lost 0 bases, and 3 bases had no gene match. CDR3 nucleotide sequence: TGTGCCACCTGGGACGGGCTAAATTATTATAAGAAACTCTTT. Protein: CATWDGLNYYKKLF.

On this clone: Just one base apart from a much larger clone, this may be a read error. The chain combines TRGV5 with TRGJ1 or TRGJ2. Germline CDR1 VINAFY, CDR2 YDVSNSKD. There are 13 residues in the CDR3. V trimming: 0 bases; J trimming: 3 bases; junction bases outside the gene matches: 2. CDR3 residues: CATWDRFYYKKLF. CDR3 coding DNA: TGTGCCACCTGGGACAGGTTTTATTATAAGAAACTCTTT.

V gene TRGV5 combines with J gene TRGJ1 or TRGJ2. Germline loops: CDR1 VINAFY, CDR2 YDVSNSKD. V shed 0 bases and J 10 bases; nucleotides not matched to a gene: 3. The CDR3 length is 11 residues. CDR3: CATWDRDKKLF. The CDR3 nucleotides read TGTGCCACCTGGGACAGGGACAAGAAACTCTTT.

This clone was seen only a few times. The sample carries other DNA sequences with the same CDR3. The V and J genes are TRGV4 and TRGJ1 or TRGJ2. Germline CDR1 EGSTGY, CDR2 YDSYTSSV. V gave up 1 base and J gave up 4 bases; unmatched junction bases: 4. CDR3 length equals 13 residues. The CDR3 sequence: CATWDGGYYKKLF. The CDR3 DNA sequence: TGTGCCACCTGGGATGGAGGGTATTATAAGAAACTCTTT.

This clone was observed a few times. The genes are TRGV5 and TRGJP2. Trimming cost V 5 bases and J 6 bases; bases outside gene matches: 24. Germline V gene data show CDR1 as VINAFY and CDR2 as YDVSNSKD. The CDR3 has 19 amino acids. The CDR3 here is CATWVTPPRRGVGDWIKTF. CDR3 nucleotides: TGTGCCACCTGGGTTACACCTCCTCGGCGGGGGGTTGGTGATTGGATCAAGACGTTT.

This chain joins TRGV4 and TRGJ1 or TRGJ2. The germline CDR1 and CDR2 sequences are EGSTGY and YDSYTSSV. J gave up 5 bases and V 5 bases, and 9 bases lay outside the gene matches. This CDR3 is built from 13 residues. CDR3 DNA sequence: TGTGCCACCTGGGCCCACCCCAATTATAAGAAACTCTTT. Translation: CATWAHPNYKKLF.

This clone appeared a few times. V usage is TRGV9 and J usage is TRGJ1 or TRGJ2. CDR1 is GITISATS, CDR2 ISYDGTV, per germline (reference sequence). J gave up 11 bases and V 5 bases, and 9 bases lay outside the gene matches. CDR3 length: 11 residues. The chain's CDR3 is CALWGRWEKLF. In DNA form, the CDR3 reads TGTGCCTTGTGGGGAAGGTGGGAGAAACTCTTT.